This T cell receptor (beta chain) was recovered during a study of blood T cell repertoires in COVID-19. Study as a whole: The origin of the acute and convalescent COVID-19 samples was the United States, Italy and Spain. PBMCs, B-cell-depleted T cells, or T cells were the source of the cDNA or gDNA that made up the material.

TCRdb's copy holds only in-frame clones and misses some; the assay was immunoSEQ multiplex PCR. The sample lists roughly 420,000 clones, approximately 88% occurring once. Trimming cost V 0 bases and J 6 bases; bases outside gene matches: 2. From germline, CDR1 is SGHRS and CDR2 YFSETQ. The CDR3 consists of 15 residues. The cohort comprised adults aged 18 to 89 years residing in 20 to 30 US areas. Sequenced material: PBMCs or T cells enriched from blood (not recorded which). The receptor's source is a woman aged 30 to 39 with acute COVID-19. The V call is TRBV5-1, the J call TRBJ1-6; TRBD1 matches at 8 bases. The CDR3 loop reads CASSLEGQANSPLHF. CDR3 DNA: TGCGCCAGCAGCTTGGAGGGACAGGCTAATTCACCCCTCCACTTT.